Below, 3 T cell receptor beta chains from the same sample are listed, as sequenced in a study of blood T cell repertoires in COVID-19. Profiled with immunoSEQ multiplex PCR; TCRdb holds only in-frame clones, not every one. The sample lists about 170,000 clones; approximately 90% were seen once. The sample consisted of PBMCs or T cells enriched from blood (not recorded which). Receptors were obtained from a woman under 30 who had recovered from COVID-19.

In its sample, this clone was seen once. The CDR3 DNA sequence: TGTGCCAGCAGTACCCCAGGCACCGGGGCCAACGTCCTGACTTTC. It is translated as CASSTPGTGANVLTF. The chain carries TRBV28 and TRBJ2-6; no firm D call. The CDR3 has 15 residues. Germline CDR1 MDHEN, CDR2 SYDVKM. Trimming took 5 bases from V and 4 from J, leaving 12 bases between them.

The gene calls are TRBV19 and TRBJ1-1; tentative D call: TRBD1 (5 bases). The V gene lost 4 bases and the J gene lost 3 bases, with 15 bases spanning the gap. Germline CDR1 LNHDA, CDR2 SQIVND (reference sequence). The CDR3 runs to 15 residues. CDR3 bases: TGTGCCAGTAGTAATCCCCCACGGGGGGACACTGAAGCTTTCTTT. It specifies CASSNPPRGDTEAFF.

The chain uses TRBV4-3 and TRBJ2-7; 13 bases agree with TRBD2. Germline loops: CDR1 LGHNA, CDR2 YSLEER. CDR3 length: 16 residues. Trimming cost V 0 bases and J 3 bases; bases outside gene matches: 2. The CDR3 sequence: CASSQEGLAGRYEQYF. The CDR3 DNA reads TGCGCCAGCAGCCAAGAGGGACTAGCGGGACGCTACGAGCAGTACTTC.